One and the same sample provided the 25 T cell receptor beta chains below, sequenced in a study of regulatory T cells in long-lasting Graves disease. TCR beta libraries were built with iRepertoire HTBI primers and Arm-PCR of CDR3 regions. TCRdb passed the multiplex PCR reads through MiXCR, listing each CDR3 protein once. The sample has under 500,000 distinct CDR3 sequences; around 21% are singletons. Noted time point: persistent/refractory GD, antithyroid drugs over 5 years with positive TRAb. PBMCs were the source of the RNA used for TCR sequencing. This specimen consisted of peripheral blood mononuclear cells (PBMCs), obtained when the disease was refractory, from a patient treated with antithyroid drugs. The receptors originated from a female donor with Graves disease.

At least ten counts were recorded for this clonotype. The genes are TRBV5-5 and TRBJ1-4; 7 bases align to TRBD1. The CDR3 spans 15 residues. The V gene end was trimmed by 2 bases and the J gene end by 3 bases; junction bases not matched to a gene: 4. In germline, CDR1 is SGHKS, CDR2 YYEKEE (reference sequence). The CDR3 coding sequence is TGTGCCAGCAGCTTCCCGGGACAGTCTAATGAAAAACTGTTTTTT. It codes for CASSFPGQSNEKLFF.

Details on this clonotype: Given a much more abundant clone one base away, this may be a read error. CDR3: CSAKTTSGRGGQETQHF. In nucleotides, the CDR3 is TGCAGTGCCAAGACAACTAGCGGGAGGGGTGGTCAAGAGACCCAGCACTTC. V gene TRBV20-1 combines with J gene TRBJ2-5; TRBD2 aligns across 13 bases. The CDR3 sequence is 17 residues long. Germline V lookup: CDR1 DFQATT, CDR2 SNEGSKA (reference sequence).

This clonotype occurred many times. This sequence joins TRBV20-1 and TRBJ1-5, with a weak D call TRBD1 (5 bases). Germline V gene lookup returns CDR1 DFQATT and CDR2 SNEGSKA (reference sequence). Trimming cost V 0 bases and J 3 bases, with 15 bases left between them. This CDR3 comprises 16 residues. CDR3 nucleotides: TGCAGTGCTAGAGATAGTAGCAGGGCGGTCAATCAGCCCCAGCATTTT. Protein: CSARDSSRAVNQPQHF.

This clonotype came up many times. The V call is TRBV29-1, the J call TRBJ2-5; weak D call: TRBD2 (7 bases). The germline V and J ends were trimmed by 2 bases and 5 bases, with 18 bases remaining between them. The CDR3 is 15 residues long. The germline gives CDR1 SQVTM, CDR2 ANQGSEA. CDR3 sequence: CSVELRGGAGETQYF. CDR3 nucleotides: TGCAGCGTTGAACTCCGTGGGGGGGCAGGGGAGACCCAGTACTTC.

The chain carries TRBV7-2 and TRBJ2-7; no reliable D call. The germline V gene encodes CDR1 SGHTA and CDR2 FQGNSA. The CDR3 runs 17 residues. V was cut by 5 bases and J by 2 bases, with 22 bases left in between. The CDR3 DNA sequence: TGTGCCAGCAGCCCGATGTTAGGCCGAACTACCACCTACGAGCAGTACTTC. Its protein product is CASSPMLGRTTTYEQYF.

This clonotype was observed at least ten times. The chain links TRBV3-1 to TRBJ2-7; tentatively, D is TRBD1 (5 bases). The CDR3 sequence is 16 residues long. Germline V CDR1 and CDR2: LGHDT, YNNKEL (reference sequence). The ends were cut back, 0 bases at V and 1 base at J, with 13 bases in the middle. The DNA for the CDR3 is TGTGCCAGCAGCCAAGATTTAGGGGCGAGGTCCTACGAGCAGTACTTC. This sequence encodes CASSQDLGARSYEQYF.

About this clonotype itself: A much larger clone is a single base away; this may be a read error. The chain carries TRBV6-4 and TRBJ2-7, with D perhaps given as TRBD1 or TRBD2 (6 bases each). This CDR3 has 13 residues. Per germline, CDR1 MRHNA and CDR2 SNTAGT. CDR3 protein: CASSYPGAGEQCF. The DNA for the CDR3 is TGTGCCAGCAGCTACCCGGGGGCTGGCGAGCAGTGCTTC.

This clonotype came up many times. In DNA form, the CDR3 reads TGTGCCAGCAGTTTAAGCTTACAAGGGAACACTGAAGCTTTCTTT. Encoded protein: CASSLSLQGNTEAFF. The chain carries TRBV28 and TRBJ1-1; D call uncertain. V lost 2 bases and J 1 base, leaving 11 bases between the germline ends. CDR3 length: 15 amino acids. Germline CDR1 is MDHEN and CDR2 is SYDVKM.

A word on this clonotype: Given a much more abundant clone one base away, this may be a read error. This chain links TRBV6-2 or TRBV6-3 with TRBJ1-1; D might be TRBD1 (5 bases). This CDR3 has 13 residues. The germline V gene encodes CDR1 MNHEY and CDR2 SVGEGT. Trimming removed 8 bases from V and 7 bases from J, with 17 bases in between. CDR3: CASGGARNFEAFF. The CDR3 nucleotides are TGTGCCAGCGGAGGGGCCAGAAACTTTGAAGCTTTCTTT.

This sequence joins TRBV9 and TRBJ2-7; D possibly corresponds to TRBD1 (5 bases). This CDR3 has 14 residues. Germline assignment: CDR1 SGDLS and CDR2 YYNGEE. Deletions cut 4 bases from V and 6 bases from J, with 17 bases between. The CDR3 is CASSPRTNPIEQYF. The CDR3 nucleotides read TGTGCCAGCAGCCCTCGGACAAACCCTATCGAGCAGTACTTC.

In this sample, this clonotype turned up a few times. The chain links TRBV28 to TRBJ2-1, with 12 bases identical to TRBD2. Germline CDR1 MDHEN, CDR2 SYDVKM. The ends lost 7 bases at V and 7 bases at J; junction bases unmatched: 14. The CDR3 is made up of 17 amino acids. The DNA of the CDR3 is TGTGCCAGCACCTTCCACCCGACTAGCGGGAGTGGTAATGAGCAGTTCTTC. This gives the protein CASTFHPTSGSGNEQFF.

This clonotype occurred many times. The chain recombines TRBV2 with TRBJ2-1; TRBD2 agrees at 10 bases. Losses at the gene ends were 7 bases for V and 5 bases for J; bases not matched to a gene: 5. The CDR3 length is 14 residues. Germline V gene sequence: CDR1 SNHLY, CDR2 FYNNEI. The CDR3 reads CASNGLAENNEQFF. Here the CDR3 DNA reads TGTGCCAGCAACGGACTAGCGGAAAACAATGAGCAGTTCTTC.

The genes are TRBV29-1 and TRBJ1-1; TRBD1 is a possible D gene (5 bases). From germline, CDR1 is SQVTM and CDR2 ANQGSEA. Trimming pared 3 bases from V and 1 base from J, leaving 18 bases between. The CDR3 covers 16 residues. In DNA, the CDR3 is TGCAGCGTTGAGGGGCAGGGTTGGTGGGAGAACACTGAAGCTTTCTTT. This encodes CSVEGQGWWENTEAFF.

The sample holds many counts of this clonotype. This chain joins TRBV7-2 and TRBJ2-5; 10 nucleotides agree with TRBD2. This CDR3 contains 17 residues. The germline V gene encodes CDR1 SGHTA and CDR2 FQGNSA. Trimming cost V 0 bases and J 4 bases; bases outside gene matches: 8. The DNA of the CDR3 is TGTGCCAGCAGCTTAGCAGCTAGCGGGAGTTTTTCAGAGACCCAGTACTTC. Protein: CASSLAASGSFSETQYF.

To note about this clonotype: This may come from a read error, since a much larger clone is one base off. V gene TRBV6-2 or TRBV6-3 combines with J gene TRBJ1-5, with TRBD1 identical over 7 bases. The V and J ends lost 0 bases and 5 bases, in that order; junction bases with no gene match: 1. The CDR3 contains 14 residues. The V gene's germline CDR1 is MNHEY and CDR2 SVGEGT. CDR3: CASSYSQGDQPQHF. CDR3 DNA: TGTGCCAGCAGTTACTCGCAGGGGGATCAGCCCCAGCATTTT.

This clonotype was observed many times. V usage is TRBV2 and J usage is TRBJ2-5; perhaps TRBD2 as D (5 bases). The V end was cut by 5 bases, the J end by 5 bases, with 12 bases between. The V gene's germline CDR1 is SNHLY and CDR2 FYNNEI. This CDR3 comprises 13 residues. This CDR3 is CASSRDFEETQYF. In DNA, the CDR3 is TGTGCCAGCAGTCGGGATTTCGAGGAGACCCAGTACTTC. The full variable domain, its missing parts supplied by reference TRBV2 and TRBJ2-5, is EPEVTQTPSHQVTQMGQEVILRCVPISNHLYFYWYRQILGQKVEFLVSFYNNEISEKSEIFDDQFSVERPDGSNFTLKIRSTKLEDSAMYFCASSRDFEETQYFGPGTRLLVL.

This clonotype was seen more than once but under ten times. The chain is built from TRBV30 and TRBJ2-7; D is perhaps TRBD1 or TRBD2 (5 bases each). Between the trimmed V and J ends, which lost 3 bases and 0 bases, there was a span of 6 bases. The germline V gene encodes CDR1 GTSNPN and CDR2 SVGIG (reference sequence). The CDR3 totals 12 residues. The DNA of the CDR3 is TGTGCCTGGAGAGGGACCTCCTACGAGCAGTACTTC. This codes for CAWRGTSYEQYF.

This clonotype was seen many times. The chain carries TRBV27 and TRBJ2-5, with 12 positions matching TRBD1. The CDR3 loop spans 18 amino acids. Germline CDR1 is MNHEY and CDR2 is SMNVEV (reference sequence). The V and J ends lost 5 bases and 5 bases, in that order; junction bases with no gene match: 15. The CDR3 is CASSLGRQGQGARETQYF. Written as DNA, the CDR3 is TGTGCCAGCAGTCTAGGAAGACAGGGACAGGGGGCGCGCGAGACCCAGTACTTC.

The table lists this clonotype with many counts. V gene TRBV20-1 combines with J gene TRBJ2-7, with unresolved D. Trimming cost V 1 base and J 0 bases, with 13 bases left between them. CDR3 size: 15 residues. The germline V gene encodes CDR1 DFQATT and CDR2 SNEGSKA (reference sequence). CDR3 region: CSARGGGPLSYEQYF. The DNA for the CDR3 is TGCAGTGCTAGAGGCGGCGGTCCTCTCTCCTACGAGCAGTACTTC.

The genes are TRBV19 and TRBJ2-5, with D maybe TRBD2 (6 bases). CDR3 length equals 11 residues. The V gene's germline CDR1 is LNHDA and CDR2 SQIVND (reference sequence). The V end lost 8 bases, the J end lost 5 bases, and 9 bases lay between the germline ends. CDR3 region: CASGGGETQYF. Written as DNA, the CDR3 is TGTGCCAGTGGAGGAGGGGAGACCCAGTACTTC.

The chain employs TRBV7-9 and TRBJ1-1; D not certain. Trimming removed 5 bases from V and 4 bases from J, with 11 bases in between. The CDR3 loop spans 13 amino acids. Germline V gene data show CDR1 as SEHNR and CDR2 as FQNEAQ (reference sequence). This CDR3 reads CASSPSETTEAFF. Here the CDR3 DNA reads TGTGCCAGCAGCCCCTCAGAGACCACTGAAGCTTTCTTT.

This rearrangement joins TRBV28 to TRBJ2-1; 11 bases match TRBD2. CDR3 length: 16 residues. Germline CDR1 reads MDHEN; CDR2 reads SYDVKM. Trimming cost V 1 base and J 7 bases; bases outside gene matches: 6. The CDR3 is CASSLLAGGPKNEQFF. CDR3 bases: TGTGCCAGCAGTTTATTAGCGGGAGGGCCCAAGAATGAGCAGTTCTTC.

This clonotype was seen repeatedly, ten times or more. In nucleotides, the CDR3 is TGTGCCAGCAGCCGTAGCGGGAGTCTCCAAGAGACCCAGTACTTC. Translating gives CASSRSGSLQETQYF. This sequence joins TRBV28 and TRBJ2-5, with 9 bases lining up with TRBD2. Looked up from germline, CDR1 is MDHEN and CDR2 is SYDVKM. The CDR3 runs to 15 residues. J lost 1 base, V lost 6 bases, and 6 bases had no gene match.

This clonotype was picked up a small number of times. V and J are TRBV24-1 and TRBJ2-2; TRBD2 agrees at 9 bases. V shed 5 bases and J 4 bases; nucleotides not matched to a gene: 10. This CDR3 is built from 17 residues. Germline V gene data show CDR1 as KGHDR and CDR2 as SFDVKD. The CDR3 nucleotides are TGTGCCACCAGTGCTGTAGGGACTAGCTTTTCCACCGGGGAGCTGTTTTTT. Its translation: CATSAVGTSFSTGELFF.

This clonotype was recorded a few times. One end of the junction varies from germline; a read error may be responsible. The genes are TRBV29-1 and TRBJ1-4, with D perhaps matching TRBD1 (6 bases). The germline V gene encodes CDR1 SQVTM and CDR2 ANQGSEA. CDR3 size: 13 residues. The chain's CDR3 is CSAESRGNEKLFF. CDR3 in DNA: TGCAGCGCTGAAAGCAGGGGTAATGAAAAACTGTTTTTT.